A selection of T cell receptor beta chains follows, all from one sample in a study of type 1 and type 2 diabetes patients. One entry per CDR3 protein, called by TCRdb with MiXCR from the multiplex PCR reads. The sample holds more than 250,000 distinct CDR3 sequences, around 47% seen once. The sequenced sample consisted of peripheral blood mononuclear cells (PBMCs). Every receptor here comes from a man between 18 and 29 years old with type 2 diabetes. CDR3s include the opening cysteine and the closing phenylalanine or tryptophan. A D gene is named only where the DNA matches it firmly. Expanded clones get a size class; other rows say once, few or many, or leave the size out.

v_gene,d_gene,abundance,j_gene,CDR3nt,CDR3aa
TRBV5-5,.,few,TRBJ2-7,TGTGCCAGCAGCTCCGGGGCCCCACAGGGCGAGCAGTACTTC,CASSSGAPQGEQYF
TRBV5-1,TRBD1,once,TRBJ2-7,TGCGCCAGCAGCCCGGACAGGTTGGTATTTGAGCAGTACTTC,CASSPDRLVFEQYF
TRBV7-2,TRBD1,few,TRBJ1-6,TGTGCCAGCAGCTTAGGAGGGACAGGGAATCATTCACCCCTCCACTTT,CASSLGGTGNHSPLHF
TRBV30,TRBD2,.,TRBJ2-7,TGTGCCTGGAGTCCGGCCTTAGTGCTAGCGGGCCACGAGCAGTACTTC,CAWSPALVLAGHEQYF
TRBV3-1,.,.,TRBJ2-7,TGTGCCAGCAGCGTTCTTGGCAATCTTGGCTACGAGCAGTACTTC,CASSVLGNLGYEQYF
TRBV15,TRBD1,many,TRBJ2-7,TGTGCCACCAGTACGGGACAGGGTTCACACGAGCAGTACTTC,CATSTGQGSHEQYF
TRBV30,.,.,TRBJ1-1,TGTGCCTGGAGTGTCATAACGGGGGGAGCTTTCTTT,CAWSVITGGAFF
TRBV7-2,TRBD1,.,TRBJ2-5,TGTGTCAGCAGCTTAGTAGGGACAGGGGGAGGGGAGACCCAGTACTTC,CVSSLVGTGGGETQYF
TRBV7-3,.,.,TRBJ1-2,TGTGCCAGCGGTGACAGCGGGTATGGCTACACCTTC,CASGDSGYGYTF
TRBV20-1,TRBD2,few,TRBJ2-7,TGCAGTGCTAGAGGACTCCGGCTAGCGGGAGGCGAGCAGTACTTC,CSARGLRLAGGEQYF
TRBV7-8,.,few,TRBJ2-5,TGTGCCAGCAGCTTAGAGGGAGCGAAAGAGACCCAGTACTTC,CASSLEGAKETQYF
TRBV12-3/TRBV12-4,.,.,TRBJ2-3,TGTGCCAGCAGTGACCTTGGTGGGGTAAGCACAGATACGCAGTATTTT,CASSDLGGVSTDTQYF
TRBV25-1,.,.,TRBJ1-4,TGTGCCAGCAGTGACCCCAGGGATTCTAATGAAAAACTGTTTTTT,CASSDPRDSNEKLFF
TRBV7-8,.,.,TRBJ2-1,TGTGCCAGCAGCTTAGGGGCCGAGTATGAGCAGTTCTTC,CASSLGAEYEQFF